This entry lists 32 T cell receptor beta chains sequenced from one sample in a study of T cell responses to AZD1222 COVID-19 vaccine. Using immunoSEQ multiplex PCR, the repertoire was profiled, and TCRdb retains in-frame clones only, with some absent. Among fewer than 200,000 clones listed, around 92% were seen once. The specimen comprised peripheral blood, sampled on day 0 of AZD1222 vaccination. Receptors were obtained from an adult in good health.

The CDR3 DNA reads TGTGCCAGCAAATACAGGGAGAGCTATGGCTACACCTTC. It encodes CASKYRESYGYTF. The chain carries TRBV19 and TRBJ1-2; tentatively, D is TRBD1 (6 bases). This CDR3 is 13 amino acids long. CDR1 is LNHDA and CDR2 is SQIVND in the germline V gene (reference sequence). V dropped 9 bases and J dropped 4 bases, with 15 bases sitting between them. The whole variable domain, filled in from reference TRBV19 and TRBJ1-2, reads DGGITQSPKYLFRKEGQNVTLSCEQNLNHDAMYWYRQDPGQGLRLIYYSQIVNDFQKGDIAEGYSVSREKKESFPLTVTSAQKNPTAFYLCASKYRESYGYTFGSGTRLTVV.

The chain uses TRBV5-1 and TRBJ2-7; 7 nucleotides align to TRBD1. The V segment lost 3 bases and the J segment 12 bases; nucleotides outside the gene matches: 15. Looked up from germline, CDR1 is SGHRS and CDR2 is YFSETQ. This CDR3 comprises 14 residues. CDR3 DNA: TGCGCCAGCAGCTCGAACAATCCGGGACAGAGGCCGTACTTC. This translates into CASSSNNPGQRPYF.

This chain links TRBV24-1 with TRBJ1-1; weak D call: TRBD1 (6 bases). CDR1 KGHDR and CDR2 SFDVKD come from the germline V gene. This CDR3 has 13 amino acids. V lost 4 bases to trimming and J lost 9 bases, with 14 bases between them. The CDR3, as DNA: TGTGCCACCAGTGACCCGGACAGCCCTCAAGCTTTCTTT. Residues: CATSDPDSPQAFF.

V usage is TRBV30 and J usage is TRBJ1-4; D gene unclear. Germline V gives CDR1 GTSNPN, CDR2 SVGIG (reference sequence). Trimming stripped 5 bases from V and 4 bases from J, with 8 bases between. CDR3 length: 12 amino acids. CDR3 sequence reads: CAWSNYNEKLFF. In DNA, the CDR3 is TGTGCCTGGTCGAACTATAATGAAAAACTGTTTTTT.

V and J are TRBV27 and TRBJ2-1; possibly TRBD2 for D (5 bases). The CDR3 sequence is 15 residues long. Germline-derived CDR1 and CDR2 are MNHEY and SMNVEV (reference sequence). V was shortened by 5 bases and J by 0 bases, with 11 bases between the two germline ends. The CDR3 loop reads CASSSSESSYNEQFF. CDR3 bases: TGTGCCAGCAGTAGTAGCGAGAGCTCCTACAATGAGCAGTTCTTC.

The chain combines TRBV27 with TRBJ2-1, with 8 bases identical to TRBD2. Losses at the gene ends were 6 bases for V and 7 bases for J; bases not matched to a gene: 8. This CDR3 is 14 amino acids long. Per germline, CDR1 MNHEY and CDR2 SMNVEV (reference sequence). DNA of the CDR3: TGTGCCAGCAGGACTAGCGCCAACCCAAATGAGCAGTTCTTC. Translation: CASRTSANPNEQFF.

V and J are TRBV5-5 and TRBJ1-2; D is ambiguous. CDR1 SGHKS and CDR2 YYEKEE come from the germline V gene (reference sequence). The V end was cut by 4 bases, the J end by 3 bases, with 16 bases between. The CDR3 consists of 15 residues. CDR3 sequence reads: CASSPSAFGDYGYTF. CDR3 sequence (DNA): TGTGCCAGCAGCCCCTCCGCGTTCGGGGACTATGGCTACACCTTC.

The chain couples TRBV7-9 to TRBJ1-4; D remains unclear. Germline CDR1 SEHNR, CDR2 FQNEAQ (reference sequence). Trimming left V 2 bases short and J 0 bases short, with 13 bases between. The CDR3 has 17 residues. CDR3 coding DNA: TGTGCCAGCAGCTTAACCGGGATCCCCGCAACTAATGAAAAACTGTTTTTT. This encodes CASSLTGIPATNEKLFF.

This clone came up once. The rearrangement uses TRBV11-2 and TRBJ2-6; D remains ambiguous. The germline V and J ends were trimmed by 7 bases and 4 bases, with 14 bases remaining between them. The CDR3 totals 15 residues. Germline V lookup: CDR1 SGHAT, CDR2 FQNNGV. Here the CDR3 reads CASTTLSAGANVLTF. The CDR3 coding sequence is TGTGCCAGCACGACGTTATCCGCCGGGGCCAACGTCCTGACTTTC.

This sequence joins TRBV28 and TRBJ2-1; D gene ambiguous. V lost 6 bases to trimming and J lost 2 bases, with 11 bases between them. The length of the CDR3 is 14 residues. Germline V gene sequence: CDR1 MDHEN, CDR2 SYDVKM. CDR3: CASSSQVPYNEQFF. CDR3 DNA sequence: TGTGCCAGCAGCTCTCAGGTCCCCTACAATGAGCAGTTCTTC.

The sample holds one count of this clone. The V and J genes are TRBV6-4 and TRBJ2-3; tentatively, D is TRBD1 or TRBD2 (5 bases each). V lost 3 bases, J lost 6 bases, and 10 bases lay in between. The CDR3 extends over 13 amino acids. Germline V gives CDR1 MRHNA, CDR2 SNTAGT. This chain's CDR3 is CASSETRGDTQYF. DNA for the CDR3: TGTGCCAGCAGTGAAACGAGGGGCGATACGCAGTATTTT.

The V and J genes are TRBV20-1 and TRBJ2-1, with D possibly matching TRBD2 (6 bases). The germline V gene encodes CDR1 DFQATT and CDR2 SNEGSKA (reference sequence). The CDR3 has 13 residues. V lost 3 bases and J lost 9, with 15 bases in between. As DNA, the CDR3 is TGCAGTGCTAGTAAGGGGAGCGGGCCTGAGCAGTTCTTC. Translating gives CSASKGSGPEQFF.

The chain carries TRBV4-1 and TRBJ1-2; 8 bases match TRBD1. The CDR3 covers 22 residues. Germline CDR1 is MGHRA and CDR2 is YSYEKL. V lost 1 base to trimming and J lost 7 bases; unmatched junction nucleotides: 29. In DNA, the CDR3 is TGCGCCAGCAGCCAAGGCAGGGCGCAAGCGGAAAAAGGCCCCAGGGGGCCCTTTGGCTACACCTTC. Translated: CASSQGRAQAEKGPRGPFGYTF.

The CDR3 is CASSIVSGTEAFF. The CDR3 nucleotides are TGTGCCAGTAGTATAGTGTCCGGAACTGAAGCTTTCTTT. This chain links TRBV19 with TRBJ1-1; D uncertain. This CDR3 contains 13 residues. Trimming shortened V by 1 base and J by 5 bases, and 8 bases separated the two germline ends. Germline values: CDR1 LNHDA, CDR2 SQIVND (reference sequence). Full variable domain (rest looked up from reference TRBV19 and TRBJ1-1): DGGITQSPKYLFRKEGQNVTLSCEQNLNHDAMYWYRQDPGQGLRLIYYSQIVNDFQKGDIAEGYSVSREKKESFPLTVTSAQKNPTAFYLCASSIVSGTEAFFGQGTRLTVV.

CDR3 sequence: CASSLKAGYEQYV. The CDR3 nucleotides read TGTGCCAGCAGTTTAAAGGCCGGGTACGAGCAGTACGTC. The chain links TRBV27 to TRBJ2-7; D is ambiguous. Germline-derived CDR1 and CDR2 are MNHEY and SMNVEV (reference sequence). With 2 bases removed from V and 4 bases from J, the gap between germline ends came to 9 bases. The CDR3 consists of 13 residues.

The rearrangement links TRBV7-2 to TRBJ1-5; D not certain. This CDR3 is 13 amino acids long. Germline V gene data show CDR1 as SGHTA and CDR2 as FQGNSA. V was trimmed by 2 bases and J by 5 bases, leaving 7 bases between them. In nucleotides, the CDR3 is TGTGCCAGCAGCTTACGAATGGATCAGCCCCAGCATTTT. Its translation: CASSLRMDQPQHF.

J is TRBJ2-6 and V is TRBV3-1 (or the pseudogene TRBV3-2); D not resolved. Trimming shortened V by 4 bases and J by 0 bases, and 10 bases separated the two germline ends. This CDR3 contains 16 residues. Looked up from germline, CDR1 is LGHDT and CDR2 is YNNKEL (reference sequence). The CDR3 DNA is TGTGCCAGCAGCCCCGCAGGACCCTCTGGGGCCAACGTCCTGACTTTC. Protein: CASSPAGPSGANVLTF.

This chain joins TRBV7-2 and TRBJ2-6; TRBD2 matches at 13 bases. Germline assignment: CDR1 SGHTA and CDR2 FQGNSA. V shed 5 bases and J 2 bases; nucleotides not matched to a gene: 6. CDR3 length: 18 amino acids. In nucleotides, the CDR3 is TGTGCCAGCAGCACCCGACTAGCGGGGGGCGCTGGGGCCAACGTCCTGACTTTC. Encoded protein: CASSTRLAGGAGANVLTF.

The J gene is TRBJ1-2, the V gene TRBV6-5, with D unclear. V lost 0 bases to trimming and J lost 2 bases, with 10 bases between them. CDR3 size: 15 residues. The germline gives CDR1 MNHEY, CDR2 SVGAGI. The CDR3 protein is CASSYSSWQNYGYTF. The CDR3 DNA sequence: TGTGCCAGCAGTTACTCGAGTTGGCAGAACTATGGCTACACCTTC.

CDR3 in DNA: TGTGCCAGCAGTTATAGGACTAGGAGTACAGATACGCAGTATTTT. Translation gives CASSYRTRSTDTQYF. The gene calls are TRBV6-5 and TRBJ2-3; TRBD2 matches 7 bases. The CDR3 length is 15 residues. V lost 3 bases to trimming and J lost 3 bases; unmatched junction nucleotides: 6. The germline V gene encodes CDR1 MNHEY and CDR2 SVGAGI.

V gene TRBV6-5 combines with J gene TRBJ1-5, with D possibly TRBD1 on 6 matching bases. The CDR3 totals 15 residues. Germline values: CDR1 MNHEY, CDR2 SVGAGI. The germline V and J ends were trimmed by 6 bases and 2 bases, with 14 bases remaining between them. Here the CDR3 reads CASRLTTGGNQPQHF. As DNA, the CDR3 is TGTGCCAGCAGACTAACGACAGGCGGCAATCAGCCCCAGCATTTT.

This chain's CDR3 is CASSLEANEKLFF. CDR3 nucleotides: TGTGCCAGCAGCTTAGAGGCTAATGAAAAACTGTTTTTT. The chain employs TRBV7-2 and TRBJ1-4; D uncertain. This CDR3 has 13 amino acids. In germline, CDR1 is SGHTA, CDR2 FQGNSA. Trimming left V 1 base short and J 3 bases short, with 3 bases between.

The table lists this clone with a few counts. The chain links TRBV9 to TRBJ2-1, with 10 nucleotides matching TRBD2. Trimming took 4 bases from V and 7 from J; bases not matched to a gene: 8. The CDR3 has 15 amino acids. The germline V gene encodes CDR1 SGDLS and CDR2 YYNGEE. The CDR3 loop is CASSLGASGRNEQFF. The CDR3, as DNA: TGTGCCAGCAGCTTAGGAGCTAGCGGGAGAAATGAGCAGTTCTTC.

This clone was recorded once. V gene TRBV5-8 combines with J gene TRBJ2-2; a possible D gene is TRBD1 (6 bases). CDR3 length equals 16 residues. V lost 4 bases, J lost 2 bases, and 15 bases lay in between. Germline V gene data show CDR1 as SGHTS and CDR2 as YDEGEE. CDR3 DNA sequence: TGTGCCAGCAGCACCCCGGACAGCCTAAACACCGGGGAGCTGTTTTTT. Amino acids: CASSTPDSLNTGELFF.

The gene calls are TRBV3-1 (or the pseudogene TRBV3-2) and TRBJ2-7; D remains ambiguous. Germline lookup yields CDR1 LGHDT and CDR2 YNNKEL (reference sequence). The V gene lost 1 base and the J gene lost 6 bases, with 7 bases spanning the gap. The CDR3 totals 12 residues. CDR3 region: CASSQAWGEQYF. Here the CDR3 DNA reads TGTGCCAGCAGCCAAGCCTGGGGCGAGCAGTACTTC.

The chain is built from TRBV11-2 and TRBJ1-1; 7 nucleotides line up with TRBD1. Germline V lookup: CDR1 SGHAT, CDR2 FQNNGV. Trimming at V came to 5 bases and at J to 4 bases, leaving 7 bases not matched to a gene. This CDR3 is 14 amino acids long. CDR3 sequence (DNA): TGTGCCAGCAGCCCGGACAGGTTGGGCACTGAAGCTTTCTTT. The encoded protein is CASSPDRLGTEAFF.

The rearrangement joins TRBV24-1 to TRBJ2-3; no reliable D call. Trimming pared 4 bases from V and 4 bases from J, leaving 11 bases between. CDR3 length: 14 amino acids. The V gene's germline CDR1 is KGHDR and CDR2 SFDVKD. The CDR3 here is CATSDPHSPDTQYF. The CDR3 coding sequence is TGTGCCACCAGTGACCCCCATTCGCCAGATACGCAGTATTTT.

The rearrangement uses TRBV6-2 or TRBV6-3 and TRBJ1-5; 8 positions agree with TRBD1. The CDR3 length is 16 residues. V trimming: 4 bases; J trimming: 1 base; junction bases outside the gene matches: 6. Germline CDR1 and CDR2: MNHEY and SVGEGT. The CDR3, as DNA: TGTGCCAGCAGTTCCGACGACAGGGGAAGCAATCAGCCCCAGCATTTT. Its protein is CASSSDDRGSNQPQHF.

This chain joins TRBV11-2 and TRBJ2-1, with D maybe TRBD2 (6 bases). The germline gives CDR1 SGHAT, CDR2 FQNNGV. The CDR3 covers 15 residues. Trimming left V 8 bases short and J 2 bases short, with 16 bases between. CDR3 coding DNA: TGTGCCAGCGGCAGAAGCGGGTATACCTACAATGAGCAGTTCTTC. It specifies CASGRSGYTYNEQFF.

This chain uses TRBV7-9 with TRBJ2-7; either TRBD1 or TRBD2 may fit D (5 bases each). With 5 bases removed from V and 1 base from J, the gap between germline ends came to 15 bases. This CDR3 has 15 amino acids. Germline V gene sequence: CDR1 SEHNR, CDR2 FQNEAQ (reference sequence). The CDR3 coding sequence is TGTGCCAGCAGCCCTGGGGGTCTGGGGTCCTACGAGCAGTACTTC. It specifies CASSPGGLGSYEQYF.

V usage is TRBV2 and J usage is TRBJ1-5; D remains unclear. This CDR3 has 12 amino acids. V lost 2 bases to trimming and J lost 7 bases, with 6 bases between them. The germline V gene has CDR1 SNHLY and CDR2 FYNNEI. The CDR3 region is CASSEIPQPQHF. Here the CDR3 DNA reads TGTGCCAGCAGTGAAATCCCACAGCCCCAGCATTTT. The full variable domain, with the rest looked up from reference TRBV2 and TRBJ1-5, is EPEVTQTPSHQVTQMGQEVILRCVPISNHLYFYWYRQILGQKVEFLVSFYNNEISEKSEIFDDQFSVERPDGSNFTLKIRSTKLEDSAMYFCASSEIPQPQHFGDGTRLSIL.

The chain couples TRBV2 to TRBJ2-7; D unclear. The V gene lost 6 bases and the J gene lost 4 bases, with 10 bases spanning the gap. This CDR3 is built from 12 residues. Germline V lookup: CDR1 SNHLY, CDR2 FYNNEI. CDR3 coding DNA: TGTGCCAGCAGGGGATTGGCGTACGAGCAGTACTTC. Translated, it gives CASRGLAYEQYF.